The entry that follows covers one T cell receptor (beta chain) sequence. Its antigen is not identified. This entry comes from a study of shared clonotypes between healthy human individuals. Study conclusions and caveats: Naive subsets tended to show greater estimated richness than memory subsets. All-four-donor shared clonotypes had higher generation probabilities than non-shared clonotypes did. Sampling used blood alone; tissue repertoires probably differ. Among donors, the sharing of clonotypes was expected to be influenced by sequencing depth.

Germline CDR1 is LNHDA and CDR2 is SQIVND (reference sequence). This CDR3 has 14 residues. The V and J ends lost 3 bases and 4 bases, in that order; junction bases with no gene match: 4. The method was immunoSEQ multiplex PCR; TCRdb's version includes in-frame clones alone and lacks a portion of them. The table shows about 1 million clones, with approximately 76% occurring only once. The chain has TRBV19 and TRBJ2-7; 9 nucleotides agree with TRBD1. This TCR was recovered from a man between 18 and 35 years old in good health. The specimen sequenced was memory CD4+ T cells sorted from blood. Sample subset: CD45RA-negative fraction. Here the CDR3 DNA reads TGTGCCAGTAGTATCGACAGGGGGAAGTACGAGCAGTACTTC. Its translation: CASSIDRGKYEQYF.